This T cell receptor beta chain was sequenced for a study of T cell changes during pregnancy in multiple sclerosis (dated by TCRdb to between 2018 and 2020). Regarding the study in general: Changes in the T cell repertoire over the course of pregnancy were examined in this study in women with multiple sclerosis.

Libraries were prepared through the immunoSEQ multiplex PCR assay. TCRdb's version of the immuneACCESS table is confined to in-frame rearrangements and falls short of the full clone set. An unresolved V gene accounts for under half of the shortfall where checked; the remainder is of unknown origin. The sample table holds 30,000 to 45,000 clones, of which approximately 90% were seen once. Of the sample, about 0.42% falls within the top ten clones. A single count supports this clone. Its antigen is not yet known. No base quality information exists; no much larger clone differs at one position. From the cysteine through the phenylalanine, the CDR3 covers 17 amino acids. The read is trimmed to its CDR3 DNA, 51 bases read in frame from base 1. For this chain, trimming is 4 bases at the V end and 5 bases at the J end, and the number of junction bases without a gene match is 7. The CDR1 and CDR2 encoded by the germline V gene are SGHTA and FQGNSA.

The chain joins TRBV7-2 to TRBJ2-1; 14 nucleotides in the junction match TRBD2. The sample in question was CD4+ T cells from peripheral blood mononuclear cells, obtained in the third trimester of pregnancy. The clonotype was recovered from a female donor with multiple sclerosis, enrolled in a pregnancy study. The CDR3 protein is CASSSSWGLAGDNEQFF. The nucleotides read TGTGCCAGCAGCTCCTCCTGGGGACTAGCGGGGGACAATGAGCAGTTCTTC.